This TCR beta chain was documented in a study of cytomegalovirus exposure and HLA in healthy donors. The PCR was carried out with 60 Vbeta primers and 13 Jbeta primers. Sequencing used immunoSEQ multiplex PCR; TCRdb keeps in-frame clones, though not all of them. In the table there are 95,000 to 150,000 clones, 66% of which are singletons. The study's findings and limits: In a later analysis, productive TCRs from donors in an Asian-associated ancestry cluster reportedly carried fewer N-insertions than the cohort mean. CMV serostatus was the sole immune exposure data available. Roughly uniform depth of sequencing across donors was assumed in presence/absence analyses. Cytomegalovirus association was listed for roughly 160 TCR beta chains.

This CDR3 spans 19 amino acids. The germline V gene has CDR1 MNHEY and CDR2 SMNVEV (reference sequence). V gave up 5 bases and J gave up 6 bases; unmatched junction bases: 17. A few counts support this clone. Its antigen is unidentified. The clonotype comes from a man aged 18-30 years in good health and CMV-seronegative. The sequenced material came from PBMCs. The rearrangement uses TRBV27 and TRBJ2-3, with 13 bases matching TRBD2. The CDR3 nucleotides are TGTGCCAGCAGTCGCACCCTACTAGCGGGAGGGATTCAGGGGGATACGCAGTATTTT. Protein product: CASSRTLLAGGIQGDTQYF.